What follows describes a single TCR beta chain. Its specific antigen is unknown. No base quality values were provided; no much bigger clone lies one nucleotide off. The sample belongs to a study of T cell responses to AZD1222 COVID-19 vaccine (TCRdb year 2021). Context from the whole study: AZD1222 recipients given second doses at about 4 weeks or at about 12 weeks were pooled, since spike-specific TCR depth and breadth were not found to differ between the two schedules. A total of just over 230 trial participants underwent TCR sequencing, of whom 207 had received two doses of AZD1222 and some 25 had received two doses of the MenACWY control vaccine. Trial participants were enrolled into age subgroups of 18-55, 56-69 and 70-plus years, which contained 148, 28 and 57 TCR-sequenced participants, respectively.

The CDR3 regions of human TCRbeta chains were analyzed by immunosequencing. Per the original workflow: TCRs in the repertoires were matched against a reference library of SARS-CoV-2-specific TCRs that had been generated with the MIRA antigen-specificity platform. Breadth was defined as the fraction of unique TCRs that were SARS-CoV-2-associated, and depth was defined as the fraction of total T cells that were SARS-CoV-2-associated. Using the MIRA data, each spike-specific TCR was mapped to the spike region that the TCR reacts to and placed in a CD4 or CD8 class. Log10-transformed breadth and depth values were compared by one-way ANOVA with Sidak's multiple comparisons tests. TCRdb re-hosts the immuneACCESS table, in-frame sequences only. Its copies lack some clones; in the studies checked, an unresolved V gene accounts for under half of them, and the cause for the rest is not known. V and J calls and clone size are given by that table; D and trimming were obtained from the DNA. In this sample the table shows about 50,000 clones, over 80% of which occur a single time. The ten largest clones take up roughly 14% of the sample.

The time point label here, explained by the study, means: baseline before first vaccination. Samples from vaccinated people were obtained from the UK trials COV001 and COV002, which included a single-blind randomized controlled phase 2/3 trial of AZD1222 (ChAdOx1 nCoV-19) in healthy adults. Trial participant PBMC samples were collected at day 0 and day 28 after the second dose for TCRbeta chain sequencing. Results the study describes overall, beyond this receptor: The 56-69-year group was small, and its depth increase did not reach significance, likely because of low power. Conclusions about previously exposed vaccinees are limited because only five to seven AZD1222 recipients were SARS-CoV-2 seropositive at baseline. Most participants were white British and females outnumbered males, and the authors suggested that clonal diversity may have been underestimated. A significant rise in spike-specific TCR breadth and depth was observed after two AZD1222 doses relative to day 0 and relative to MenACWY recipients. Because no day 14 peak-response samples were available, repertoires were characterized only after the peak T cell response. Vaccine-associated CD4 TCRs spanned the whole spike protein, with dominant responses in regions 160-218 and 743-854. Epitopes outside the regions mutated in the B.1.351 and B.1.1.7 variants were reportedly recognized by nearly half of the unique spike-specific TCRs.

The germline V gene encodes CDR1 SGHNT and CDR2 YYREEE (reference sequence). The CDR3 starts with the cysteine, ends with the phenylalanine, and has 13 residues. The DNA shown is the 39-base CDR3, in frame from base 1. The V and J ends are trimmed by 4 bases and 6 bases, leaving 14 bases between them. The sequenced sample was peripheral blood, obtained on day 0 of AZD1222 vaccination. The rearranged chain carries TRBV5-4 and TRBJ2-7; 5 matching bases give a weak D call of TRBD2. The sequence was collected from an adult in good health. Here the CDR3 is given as CASSRRDMAEQYF. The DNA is TGTGCCAGCAGCCGCCGGGATATGGCCGAGCAGTACTTC.